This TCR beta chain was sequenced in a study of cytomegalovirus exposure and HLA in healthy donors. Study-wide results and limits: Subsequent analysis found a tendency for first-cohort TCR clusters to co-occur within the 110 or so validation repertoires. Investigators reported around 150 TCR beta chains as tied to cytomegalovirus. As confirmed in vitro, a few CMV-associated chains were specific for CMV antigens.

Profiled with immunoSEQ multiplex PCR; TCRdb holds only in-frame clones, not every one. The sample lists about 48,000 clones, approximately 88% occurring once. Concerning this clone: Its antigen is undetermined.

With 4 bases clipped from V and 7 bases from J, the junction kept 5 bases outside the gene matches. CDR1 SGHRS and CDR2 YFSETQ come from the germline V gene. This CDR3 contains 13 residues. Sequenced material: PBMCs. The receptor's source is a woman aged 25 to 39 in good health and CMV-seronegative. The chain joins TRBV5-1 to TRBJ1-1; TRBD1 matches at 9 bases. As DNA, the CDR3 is TGCGCCAGCAGCGAGGACAGGGGATTTGAAGCTTTCTTT. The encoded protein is CASSEDRGFEAFF.